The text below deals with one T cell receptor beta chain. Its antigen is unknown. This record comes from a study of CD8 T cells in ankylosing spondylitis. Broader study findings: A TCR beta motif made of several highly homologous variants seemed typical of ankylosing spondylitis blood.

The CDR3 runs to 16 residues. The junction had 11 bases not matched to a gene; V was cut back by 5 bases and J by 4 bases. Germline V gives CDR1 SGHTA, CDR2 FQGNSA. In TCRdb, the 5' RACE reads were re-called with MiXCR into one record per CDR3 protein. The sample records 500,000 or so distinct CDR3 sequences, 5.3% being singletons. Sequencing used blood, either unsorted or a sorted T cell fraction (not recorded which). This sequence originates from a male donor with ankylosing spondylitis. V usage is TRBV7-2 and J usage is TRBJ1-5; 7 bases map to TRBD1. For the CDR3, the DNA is TGTGCCAGCAGCGTACAGGGGTCCCTAGAAAATCAGCCCCAGCATTTT. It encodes CASSVQGSLENQPQHF.